Shown below are 27 T cell receptor beta chains from a single sample sequenced in a study of tumor-infiltrating lymphocytes in primary liver carcinoma. Researchers drew blood RNA from unsorted whole blood and extracted germline DNA as well. TCR beta cDNA came from roughly 450 ng total RNA, primed with a constant-region primer. Slightly modified ARM-PCR served as the procedure for the TCR beta libraries. These libraries came from three rounds of nested multiplex PCR. It was with TRBV1-TRBV30 forward primers and a C-beta reverse primer that the first two PCR rounds were run, at 10 cycles each. Via MiXCR, TCRdb re-called the multiplex PCR reads, giving one row per CDR3 protein. The repertoire holds fewer than 350,000 distinct CDR3 sequences, with approximately 65% as singletons. The sequencing sample was made of peripheral blood. The receptor set was obtained from a man aged 35 to 55 with primary liver carcinoma and hepatitis B virus infection.

As regards this clonotype: In this CDR3 the conserved last residue, phenylalanine or tryptophan, is missing, so a read error is likely. This chain joins TRBV4-2 and TRBJ2-1; 10 bases map to TRBD1. After removal of 2 bases from V and 3 bases from J, the junction contained 7 bases not matched to a gene. CDR3 length: 17 amino acids. Germline V gene data show CDR1 as LGHNA and CDR2 as YNFKEQ. For the CDR3, the DNA is TGTGCCAGCAGCCAACCGGGACAGGGGCAACACTACAATGAGCAGTTCTCC. Translating gives CASSQPGQGQHYNEQFS.

For this clonotype: Possible read error: a much larger clone is one base away. The chain links TRBV4-2 to TRBJ2-7; TRBD2 is a possible D gene (6 bases). Per the germline V gene, CDR1 is LGHNA and CDR2 is YNFKEQ. This CDR3 has 15 amino acids. The CDR3, as DNA: TGTGCCAGCAGGCAAGGAGGGGCAGGCAGATACGAGCAGTACTTC. It specifies CASRQGGAGRYEQYF.

This clonotype was seen many times. CDR3 DNA sequence: TGCAGCGTTGAACTAGCGGGGACCTACAATGAGCAGTTCTTC. Its protein product is CSVELAGTYNEQFF. The gene calls are TRBV29-1 and TRBJ2-1, with 9 bases lining up with TRBD2. The CDR3 spans 14 residues. The V gene's germline CDR1 is SQVTM and CDR2 ANQGSEA. V shed 2 bases and J 2 bases; nucleotides not matched to a gene: 1.

The table lists this clonotype with many counts. V gene TRBV6-5 combines with J gene TRBJ1-5, with no clear D. Trimming pared 0 bases from V and 6 bases from J, leaving 6 bases between. The CDR3 has 13 amino acids. Germline V CDR1 and CDR2: MNHEY, SVGAGI. The CDR3 DNA reads as TGTGCCAGCAGTTACTCGGGGTCTCAGCCCCAGCATTTT. Its translation: CASSYSGSQPQHF.

This clonotype was picked up many times. A single base separates this from a much larger clone, so it may be a read error. The CDR3 loop reads CGLQDNYGYTF. CDR3 bases: TGCGGCCTCCAGGACAACTATGGCTACACCTTC. The V call is TRBV29-1, the J call TRBJ1-2; D is ambiguous. Germline V gives CDR1 SQVTM, CDR2 ANQGSEA. The length of the CDR3 is 11 residues.

This clonotype was counted a single time. J is TRBJ2-6 and V is TRBV2; D uncertain. Germline CDR1 SNHLY, CDR2 FYNNEI. CDR3 length: 15 residues. The V end lost 4 bases, the J end lost 4 bases, and 11 bases lay between the germline ends. The CDR3 region has the DNA TGTGCCAGCAGTGTGTGGGAAGCCGGGGCCAACGTCCTGACTTTC. This translates into CASSVWEAGANVLTF.

This clonotype was seen repeatedly, ten times or more. This sequence joins TRBV7-9 and TRBJ2-7, with D possibly TRBD2 on 6 matching bases. This CDR3 comprises 14 residues. V lost 1 base, J lost 3 bases, and 10 bases lay in between. CDR1 and CDR2 from the germline V gene are SEHNR and FQNEAQ (reference sequence). The CDR3 coding sequence is TGTGCCAGCAGCTTAGGGTCGACTAGCTACGAGCAGTACTTC. Translation gives CASSLGSTSYEQYF.

The chain couples TRBV29-1 to TRBJ1-1; TRBD1 is a possible D gene (6 bases). Looked up from germline, CDR1 is SQVTM and CDR2 is ANQGSEA. Trimming removed 4 bases from V and 1 base from J, with 10 bases in between. The length of the CDR3 is 13 residues. CDR3 sequence reads: CSVAPDRNTEAFF. The CDR3 DNA reads as TGCAGCGTTGCCCCGGACAGGAACACTGAAGCTTTCTTT.

This chain joins TRBV7-9 and TRBJ2-5, with TRBD2 matching 7 bases. CDR3 size: 14 residues. Germline values: CDR1 SEHNR, CDR2 FQNEAQ (reference sequence). J lost 2 bases, V lost 3 bases, and 3 bases had no gene match. The CDR3 sequence: CASSFGTTQETQYF. The CDR3 DNA follows: TGTGCCAGCAGCTTCGGGACTACTCAAGAGACCCAGTACTTC.

Regarding this clonotype: This clone may be a read error of a much larger clone one base away. The chain recombines TRBV29-1 with TRBJ1-4, with D uncertain. Germline V gives CDR1 SQVTM, CDR2 ANQGSEA. Trimming shortened V by 1 base and J by 7 bases, and 10 bases separated the two germline ends. This CDR3 spans 13 amino acids. CDR3: CSVEAHGIEKLFF. The CDR3 DNA sequence: TGCAGCGTTGAAGCCCATGGTATTGAAAAACTGTTTTTT. Complete variable domain (other parts from reference TRBV29-1 and TRBJ1-4): SAVISQKPSRDICQRGTSLTIQCQVDSQVTMMFWYRQQPGQSLTLIATANQGSEATYESGFVIDKFPISRPNLTFSTLTVSNMSPEDSSIYLCSVEAHGIEKLFFGSGTQLSVL.

The chain combines TRBV6-6 with TRBJ2-7; D unclear. Trimming pared 9 bases from V and 0 bases from J, leaving 21 bases between. The CDR3 runs 16 residues. Germline V gene sequence: CDR1 MNHNY, CDR2 SVGAGI (reference sequence). This chain's CDR3 is CASLLDGGTSSYEQYF. CDR3 bases: TGTGCCAGTCTTTTGGATGGCGGAACAAGCTCCTACGAGCAGTACTTC.

This clonotype was recorded a few times. V gene TRBV14 combines with J gene TRBJ2-1; D remains unclear. Trimming removed 4 bases from V and 0 bases from J, with 10 bases in between. Germline CDR1 and CDR2: SGHDN and FVKESK. The CDR3 runs to 15 residues. CDR3 DNA: TGTGCCAGCAGCCCCCCTAACCCCTCCTACAATGAGCAGTTCTTC. Its translation: CASSPPNPSYNEQFF. The entire variable domain, with the rest obtained from reference TRBV14 and TRBJ2-1, is as follows: EAGVTQFPSHSVIEKGQTVTLRCDPISGHDNLYWYRRVMGKEIKFLLHFVKESKQDESGMPNNRFLAERTGGTYSTLKVQPAELEDSGVYFCASSPPNPSYNEQFFGPGTRLTVL.

In its sample, this clonotype was seen a few times. This chain links TRBV5-1 with TRBJ2-1, with 8 bases fitting TRBD2. The CDR3 extends over 17 amino acids. J was trimmed by 5 bases and V by 3 bases; bases with no gene match: 13. The V gene's germline CDR1 is SGHRS and CDR2 YFSETQ. CDR3 nucleotide sequence: TGCGCCAGCAGCTCAGGACTGGTGATTAGCGGGAACAATGAGCAGTTCTTC. Translation: CASSSGLVISGNNEQFF.

Details on this clonotype: This could be a read error, since a much larger clone is one nucleotide away. The CDR3 DNA sequence: TGCGCCAACAGCCAAGGACGGGGGGAGGCTTTCTTT. It codes for CANSQGRGEAFF. This chain joins TRBV4-3 and TRBJ1-1, with D perhaps matching TRBD1 (5 bases). CDR1 LGHNA and CDR2 YSLEER come from the germline V gene. The CDR3 is 12 amino acids.

This chain connects TRBV11-2 to TRBJ2-1, with a possible D match to TRBD2 (6 bases). CDR1 is SGHAT, CDR2 FQNNGV, per germline. The CDR3 totals 14 residues. Trimming took 1 base from V and 6 from J, leaving 10 bases between them. The CDR3 nucleotides are TGTGCCAGCAGCTTAGTATACGGGAGCAATGAGCAGTTCTTC. Translating gives CASSLVYGSNEQFF.

The table lists this clonotype with a few counts. The chain uses TRBV2 and TRBJ2-1, with 10 bases that match TRBD1. CDR1 SNHLY and CDR2 FYNNEI come from the germline V gene. The CDR3 totals 14 residues. The V gene end was trimmed by 6 bases and the J gene end by 6 bases; junction bases not matched to a gene: 5. DNA of the CDR3: TGTGCCAGCAGGGGGACAGGGGACGGCAATGAGCAGTTCTTC. Protein: CASRGTGDGNEQFF.

In the case of this clonotype: A clone one base away is much larger, so this may be a read error. This chain joins TRBV29-1 and TRBJ2-3; D uncertain. Germline lookup yields CDR1 SQVTM and CDR2 ANQGSEA. V shed 1 base and J shed 4 bases, with 9 bases lying between them. The CDR3 has 13 amino acids. CDR3 bases: TGCAGCGTTGAAGGACAAAGAGCAGATACGCAGTATTTT. It yields the protein CSVEGQRADTQYF.

The table lists this clonotype with a few counts. The chain joins TRBV30 to TRBJ2-2; maybe TRBD1 (7 bases). Germline CDR1 and CDR2: GTSNPN and SVGIG (reference sequence). V gave up 6 bases and J gave up 8 bases, with 22 bases separating them. The CDR3 runs 15 residues. In DNA, the CDR3 is TGTGCCTGCCCCCCTCCGGAGGGGGCGGGAGGGGAGCTGTTTTTT. It yields the protein CACPPPEGAGGELFF.

On this clonotype: An end of the junction differs from the germline gene, which may be a read error. This chain uses TRBV11-3 with TRBJ1-1; D is possibly TRBD1 (6 bases). CDR1 and CDR2 (germline): SGHNT, YENEEA. This CDR3 contains 14 residues. In DNA, the CDR3 is TGTGCCAGCAGCCCGGGGGGCAATTTCACTGAGGCTTTCTTT. It is translated as CASSPGGNFTEAFF.

This clonotype has at least ten counts. The chain couples TRBV29-1 to TRBJ2-6; no firm D call. V dropped 4 bases and J dropped 2 bases, with 6 bases sitting between them. Germline lookup yields CDR1 SQVTM and CDR2 ANQGSEA. This CDR3 is 13 amino acids long. This CDR3 is CSVAATGANVLTF. The CDR3 DNA is TGCAGCGTTGCAGCCACTGGGGCCAACGTCCTGACTTTC.

The V call is TRBV5-6, the J call TRBJ2-3, with 7 nucleotides matching TRBD1. J lost 3 bases, V lost 2 bases, and 6 bases had no gene match. Per the germline V gene, CDR1 is SGHDT and CDR2 is YYEEEE. The CDR3 totals 15 residues. Here the CDR3 reads CASSFSDRVTDTQYF. In DNA form, the CDR3 reads TGTGCCAGCAGCTTCTCTGACAGGGTGACAGATACGCAGTATTTT.

As for this clonotype: A read error may be the cause here, since a much bigger clone is one base away. The chain is built from TRBV4-1 and TRBJ2-7; tentatively, D is TRBD1 (6 bases). This CDR3 is built from 16 residues. The V end lost 1 base, the J end lost 6 bases, and 19 bases lay between the germline ends. Germline CDR1 reads MGHRA; CDR2 reads YSYEKL. The CDR3 spells CASSQGDKSPWCEQYF. In DNA, the CDR3 is TGCGCCAGCAGCCAAGGGGACAAGTCGCCTTGGTGCGAGCAGTACTTC.

As to this clonotype: A clone one base away is much larger, so this may be a read error. The chain combines TRBV29-1 with TRBJ1-4, with TRBD1 identical over 8 bases. CDR3 length: 14 residues. V dropped 7 bases and J dropped 7; count of bases not matched to a gene: 11. Germline-derived CDR1 and CDR2 are SQVTM and ANQGSEA. DNA of the CDR3: TGCAGCGCTGTGGAGGACAGGGAGAGTGAAAAACTGTTTTTT. Translating gives CSAVEDRESEKLFF.

This clonotype was seen only a few times. V usage is TRBV5-6 and J usage is TRBJ1-3; 7 bases map to TRBD1. The germline CDR1 and CDR2 sequences are SGHDT and YYEEEE. V shed 4 bases, J shed 2 bases, and the junction held 9 bases outside the gene matches. This CDR3 region has 16 residues. The CDR3 nucleotides read TGTGCCAGCAGCCCCTACGACAGGGAGGCTGGAAACACCATATATTTT. This codes for CASSPYDREAGNTIYF.

In regard to this clonotype: A read error may explain this, as a much larger clone is one base away. V is TRBV12-3 or TRBV12-4 and J is TRBJ2-7; D uncertain. This CDR3 is 13 amino acids long. The CDR3 coding sequence is TGTACCAGCAGTTCTCAGCTTCCCCTCGAGCAGTACTTC. It specifies CTSSSQLPLEQYF.

Comment on this clonotype: At one of its ends the junction is not consistent with the germline gene, which may arise from a read error. The chain has TRBV11-3 and TRBJ2-7; D may match TRBD1 or TRBD2 (5 bases each). The CDR3 runs 14 residues. CDR1 is SGHNT and CDR2 is YENEEA in the germline V gene. The CDR3 DNA follows: TGTGCCACTCGACAGAGGGTGACTTCCTACGAACAGTACTTC. This translates into CATRQRVTSYEQYF.

With regard to this clonotype: Germline and junction disagree at one end, which may indicate a read error. The chain uses TRBV6-5 and TRBJ2-7; TRBD1 is a possible D gene (5 bases). The CDR3 covers 16 residues. CDR1 is MNHEY and CDR2 is SVGAGI in the germline V gene. The CDR3 here is CASSYGLGRRSYVQYF. CDR3 sequence (DNA): TGTGCCAGCAGTTACGGGTTGGGGCGGCGCTCCTACGTGCAGTACTTC.